The 15 T cell receptor beta chains reported below all come from one sample, sequenced in a study of regulatory T cells in long-lasting Graves disease. Time point defined: persistent/refractory GD, antithyroid drugs over 5 years with positive TRAb. Extracted RNA from PBMCs served as the source of the TCR library. The authors built TCR beta libraries using iRepertoire HTBI primers and Arm-PCR of CDR3 regions. TCRdb re-analysed the multiplex PCR reads in MiXCR, keeping a single row per CDR3 protein. The sample includes 400,000 to 500,000 distinct CDR3 sequences, about 22% of them seen just once. The sample consisted of peripheral blood mononuclear cells (PBMCs), taken when the disease was refractory, from a patient treated with antithyroid drugs. Every receptor here comes from a female donor with Graves disease.

This clonotype was seen a few times. The chain couples TRBV9 to TRBJ2-7; D tentatively fits TRBD1 or TRBD2 (6 bases each). Germline CDR1 and CDR2: SGDLS and YYNGEE. The ends were cut back, 3 bases at V and 5 bases at J, with 18 bases in the middle. This CDR3 region has 15 residues. This CDR3 is CASSGPGLPGDEQYF. Here the CDR3 DNA reads TGTGCCAGCAGCGGACCGGGACTCCCAGGGGACGAGCAGTACTTC.

This clonotype was detected a few times. This chain joins TRBV5-4 and TRBJ1-2; possible D gene TRBD1, 6 bases. Trimming left V 0 bases short and J 0 bases short, with 9 bases between. This CDR3 has 15 residues. The germline V gene has CDR1 SGHNT and CDR2 YYREEE (reference sequence). The DNA for the CDR3 is TGTGCCAGCAGCTTGGGAGGACAGACTAACTATGGCTACACCTTC. The encoded protein is CASSLGGQTNYGYTF.

This clonotype has ten or more counts. The chain employs TRBV12-3 or TRBV12-4 and TRBJ1-5; TRBD1 might be the D (6 bases). V was pared by 4 bases and J by 7 bases, with 14 bases between. The CDR3 length is 14 residues. The CDR3 DNA reads TGTGCCAGCAGTTGGGGAACAGGGCTACAGCCCCAGCATTTT. As protein: CASSWGTGLQPQHF.

This chain links TRBV7-8 with TRBJ1-5; the D is unclear. This CDR3 comprises 13 residues. CDR1 SGHVS and CDR2 FQNEAQ come from the germline V gene. The V gene lost 1 base and the J gene lost 15 bases, with 16 bases spanning the gap. CDR3 coding DNA: TGTGCCAGCAGCTTAGGTTTGGCGGGGAAAAGGCATTTT. Amino acid sequence: CASSLGLAGKRHF.

V and J are TRBV27 and TRBJ1-3; 8 bases are shared with TRBD1. The V segment lost 5 bases and the J segment 1 base; nucleotides outside the gene matches: 7. Germline-derived CDR1 and CDR2 are MNHEY and SMNVEV (reference sequence). This CDR3 contains 16 residues. CDR3 residues: CASSPGQGGSGNTIYF. CDR3 DNA: TGTGCCAGCAGTCCCGGACAGGGAGGATCTGGAAACACCATATATTTT.

This clonotype appeared many times. The chain is built from TRBV6-1 and TRBJ2-5; possibly TRBD2 for D (6 bases). Germline lookup yields CDR1 MNHNS and CDR2 SASEGT. Trimming stripped 8 bases from V and 1 base from J, with 14 bases between. This CDR3 has 14 residues. The CDR3, as DNA: TGTGCCAGCCATGCCGGGACTCTCCAAGAGACCCAGTACTTC. Translation: CASHAGTLQETQYF.

The table lists this clonotype with a count of one. An end of the junction differs from the germline gene, which may be a read error. The chain combines TRBV25-1 with TRBJ1-2; no clear D gene. The CDR3 sequence is 13 residues long. The germline V gene encodes CDR1 MGHDK and CDR2 SYGVNS. This CDR3 is CVSSPSTNYGYTF. The CDR3 DNA is TGTGTCAGCAGTCCCTCAACCAACTATGGCTACACCTTC.

This clonotype was found a few times. CDR3 nucleotide sequence: TGTGCCAGCAGTGAAGGGACAGACTACACCGGGGAGCTGTTTTTT. Translation gives CASSEGTDYTGELFF. V gene TRBV25-1 combines with J gene TRBJ2-2; 7 bases agree with TRBD1. Germline V gives CDR1 MGHDK, CDR2 SYGVNS. The junction had 3 bases not matched to a gene; V was cut back by 2 bases and J by 3 bases. The CDR3 runs 15 residues.

There are many counts of this clonotype. The chain combines TRBV11-2 with TRBJ2-2; D might be TRBD1 (6 bases). The CDR3 consists of 20 residues. V was trimmed by 5 bases and J by 3 bases, leaving 28 bases between them. Germline V gene lookup returns CDR1 SGHAT and CDR2 FQNNGV. This CDR3 is CASSTIKSTGPVRDTGELFF. The CDR3 DNA follows: TGTGCCAGCAGCACAATCAAATCAACAGGGCCGGTTAGGGACACCGGGGAGCTGTTTTTT. Supplemented by reference TRBV11-2 and TRBJ2-2, the full variable domain reads EAGVAQSPRYKIIEKRQSVAFWCNPISGHATLYWYQQILGQGPKLLIQFQNNGVVDDSQLPKDRFSAERLKGVDSTLKIQPAKLEDSAVYLCASSTIKSTGPVRDTGELFFGEGSRLTVL.

This chain joins TRBV9 and TRBJ2-3; 7 bases are a match to TRBD1. CDR3 length: 15 amino acids. Germline-derived CDR1 and CDR2 are SGDLS and YYNGEE. Trimming removed 0 bases from V and 5 bases from J; junction bases left unmatched: 6. The CDR3 reads CASSVAGTGEDTQYF. The CDR3 nucleotides read TGTGCCAGCAGCGTAGCGGGTACAGGGGAAGATACGCAGTATTTT.

There are many counts of this clonotype. The chain joins TRBV24-1 to TRBJ1-5; 11 bases align to TRBD1. Germline V gene sequence: CDR1 KGHDR, CDR2 SFDVKD. CDR3 length: 15 residues. V lost 4 bases to trimming and J lost 8 bases; unmatched junction nucleotides: 6. In nucleotides, the CDR3 is TGTGCCACCAGTGACGGGACAGGGGGTCGGGAGCCCCAGCATTTT. Its translation is CATSDGTGGREPQHF.

Worth noting for this clonotype: This may come from a read error, since a much larger clone is one base off. This chain links TRBV6-2 or TRBV6-3 with TRBJ2-7; 13 bases agree with TRBD2. The CDR3 is made up of 16 amino acids. Germline V lookup: CDR1 MNHEY, CDR2 SVGEGT. CDR3 DNA sequence: TGTGTCAGCAAAACCGCCGGGACTAGCGGGACCCACGAGCAGTACTTC. This translates into CVSKTAGTSGTHEQYF.

This clonotype was picked up a small number of times. The gene calls are TRBV27 and TRBJ2-1; D call uncertain. The V end was cut by 5 bases, the J end by 7 bases, with 9 bases between. This CDR3 region has 12 residues. Germline loops: CDR1 MNHEY, CDR2 SMNVEV (reference sequence). The CDR3 DNA sequence: TGTGCCAGCAGTCCGGGTGGAAATGAGCAGTTCTTC. This sequence encodes CASSPGGNEQFF.

This clonotype was counted many times. This rearrangement joins TRBV20-1 to TRBJ2-4, with 8 bases aligning to TRBD2. Per the germline V gene, CDR1 is DFQATT and CDR2 is SNEGSKA (reference sequence). This CDR3 contains 19 residues. Trimming cost V 3 bases and J 6 bases; bases outside gene matches: 22. The CDR3 DNA sequence: TGCAGTGCTAGCGTTCGGCGGGAGGTTACCTTTGTGCGGGGAAACATTCAGTACTTC. Protein sequence: CSASVRREVTFVRGNIQYF.

This clonotype was detected many times. J is TRBJ1-1 and V is TRBV5-1; D possibly corresponds to TRBD1 (6 bases). V lost 2 bases and J lost 3, with 14 bases in between. CDR1 and CDR2 (germline): SGHRS, YFSETQ. The CDR3 extends over 15 amino acids. The CDR3 DNA is TGCGCCAGCAGCTTACAGGGTGGTGGAGACACTGAAGCTTTCTTT. This translates into CASSLQGGGDTEAFF.